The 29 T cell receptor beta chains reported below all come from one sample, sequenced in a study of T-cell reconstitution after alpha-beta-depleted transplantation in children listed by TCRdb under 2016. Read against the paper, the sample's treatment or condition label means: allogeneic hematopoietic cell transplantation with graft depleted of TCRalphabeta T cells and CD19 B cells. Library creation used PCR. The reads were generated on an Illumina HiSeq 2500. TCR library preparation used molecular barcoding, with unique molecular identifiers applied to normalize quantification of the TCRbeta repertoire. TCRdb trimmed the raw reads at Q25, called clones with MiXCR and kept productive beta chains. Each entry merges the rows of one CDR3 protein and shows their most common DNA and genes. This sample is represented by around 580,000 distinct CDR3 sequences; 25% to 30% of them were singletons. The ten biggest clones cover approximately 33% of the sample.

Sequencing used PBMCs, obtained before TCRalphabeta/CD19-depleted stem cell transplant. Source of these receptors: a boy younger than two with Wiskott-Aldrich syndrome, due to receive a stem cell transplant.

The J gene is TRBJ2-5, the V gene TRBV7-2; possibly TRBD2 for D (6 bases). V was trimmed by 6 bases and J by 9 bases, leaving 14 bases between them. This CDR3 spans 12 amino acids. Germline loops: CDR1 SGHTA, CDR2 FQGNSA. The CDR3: CASSKAGSPQYF. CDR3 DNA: TGTGCCAGCAGTAAGGCGGGATCCCCCCAGTACTTC.

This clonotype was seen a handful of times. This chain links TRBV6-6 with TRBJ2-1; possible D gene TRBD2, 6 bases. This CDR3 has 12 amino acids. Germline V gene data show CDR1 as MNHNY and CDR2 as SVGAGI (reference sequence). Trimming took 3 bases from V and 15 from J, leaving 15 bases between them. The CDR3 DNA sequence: TGTGCCAGCAGTTATTCCCCTAGCGAGGGGTTCTTC. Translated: CASSYSPSEGFF.

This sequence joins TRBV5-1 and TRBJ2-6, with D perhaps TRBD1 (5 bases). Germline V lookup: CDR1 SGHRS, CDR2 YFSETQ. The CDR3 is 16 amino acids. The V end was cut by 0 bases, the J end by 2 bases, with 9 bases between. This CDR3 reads CASSLAGRAGANVLTF. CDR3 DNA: TGCGCCAGCAGCTTGGCCGGCAGGGCTGGGGCCAACGTCCTGACTTTC.

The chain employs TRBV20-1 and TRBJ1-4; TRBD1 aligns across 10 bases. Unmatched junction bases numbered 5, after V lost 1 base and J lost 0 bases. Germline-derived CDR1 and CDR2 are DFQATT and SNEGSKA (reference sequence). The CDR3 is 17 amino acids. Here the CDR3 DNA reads TGCAGTGCTAGAGTTTTGGACAGGGGGGCAACTAATGAAAAACTGTTTTTT. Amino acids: CSARVLDRGATNEKLFF.

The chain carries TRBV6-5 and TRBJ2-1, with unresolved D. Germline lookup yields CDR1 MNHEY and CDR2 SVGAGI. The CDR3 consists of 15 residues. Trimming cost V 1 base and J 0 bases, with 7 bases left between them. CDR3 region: CASSYLRDSYNEQFF. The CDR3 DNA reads TGTGCCAGCAGTTACTTGAGAGACTCCTACAATGAGCAGTTCTTC.

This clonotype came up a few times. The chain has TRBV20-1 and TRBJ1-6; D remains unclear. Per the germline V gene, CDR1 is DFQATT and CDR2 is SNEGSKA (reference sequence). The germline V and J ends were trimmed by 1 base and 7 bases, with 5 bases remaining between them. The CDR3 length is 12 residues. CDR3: CSARGWNSPLHF. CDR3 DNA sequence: TGCAGTGCTAGAGGGTGGAATTCACCCCTCCACTTT.

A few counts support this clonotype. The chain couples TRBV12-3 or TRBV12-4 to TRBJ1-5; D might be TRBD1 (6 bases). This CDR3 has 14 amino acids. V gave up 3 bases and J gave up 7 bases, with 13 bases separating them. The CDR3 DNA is TGTGCCAGCAGTTTCGGGCCCCAGGGGCAGCCCCAGCATTTT. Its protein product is CASSFGPQGQPQHF.

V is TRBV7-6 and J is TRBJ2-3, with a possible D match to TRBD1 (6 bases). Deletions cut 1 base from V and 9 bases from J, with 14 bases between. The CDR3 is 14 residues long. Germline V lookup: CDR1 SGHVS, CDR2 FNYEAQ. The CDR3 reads CASSLVQQGSTQYF. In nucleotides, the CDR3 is TGTGCCAGCAGCTTAGTTCAACAGGGTTCGACGCAGTATTTT.

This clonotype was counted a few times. CDR3 bases: TGTGCCAGCAGCTTATGGGGGTTAGGGGGGGGGTCCTACGAGCAGTACTTC. It yields the protein CASSLWGLGGGSYEQYF. The V call is TRBV7-2, the J call TRBJ2-7; weak D call: TRBD2 (7 bases). CDR1 and CDR2 from the germline V gene are SGHTA and FQGNSA. V was clipped by 2 bases and J by 1 base, with 18 bases between them. This CDR3 spans 17 amino acids.

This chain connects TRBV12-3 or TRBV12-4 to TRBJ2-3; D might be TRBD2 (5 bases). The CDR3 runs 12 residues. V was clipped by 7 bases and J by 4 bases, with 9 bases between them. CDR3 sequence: CASISEADTQYF. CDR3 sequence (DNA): TGTGCCAGCATATCGGAGGCAGATACGCAGTATTTT.

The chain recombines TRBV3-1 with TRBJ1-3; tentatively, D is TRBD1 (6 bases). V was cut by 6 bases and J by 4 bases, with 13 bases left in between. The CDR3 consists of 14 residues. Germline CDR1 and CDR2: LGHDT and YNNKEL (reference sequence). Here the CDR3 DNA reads TGTGCCAGCAGTGGCACAGGGCGCGGAAACACCATATATTTT. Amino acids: CASSGTGRGNTIYF.

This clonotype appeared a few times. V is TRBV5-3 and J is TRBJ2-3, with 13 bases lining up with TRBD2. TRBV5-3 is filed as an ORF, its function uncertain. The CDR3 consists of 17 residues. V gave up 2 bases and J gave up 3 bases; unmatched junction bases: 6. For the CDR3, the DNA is TGTGCCAGAAGCTTCAATAGGACTAGCGGGAGTACAGATACGCAGTATTTT. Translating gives CARSFNRTSGSTDTQYF.

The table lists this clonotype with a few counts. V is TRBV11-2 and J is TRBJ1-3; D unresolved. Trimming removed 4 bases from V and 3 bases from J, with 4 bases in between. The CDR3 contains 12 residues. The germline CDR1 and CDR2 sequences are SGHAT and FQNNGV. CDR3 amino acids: CASSYHGNTIYF. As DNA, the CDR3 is TGTGCCAGCAGCTACCATGGAAACACCATATATTTT.

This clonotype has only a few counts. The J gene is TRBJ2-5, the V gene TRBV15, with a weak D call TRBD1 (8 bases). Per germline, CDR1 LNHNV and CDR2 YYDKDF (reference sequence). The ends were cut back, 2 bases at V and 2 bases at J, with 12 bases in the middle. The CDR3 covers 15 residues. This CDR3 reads CATSRPQGGQETQYF. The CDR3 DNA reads TGTGCCACCAGCAGACCACAGGGGGGGCAAGAGACCCAGTACTTC. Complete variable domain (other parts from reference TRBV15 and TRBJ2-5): DAMVIQNPRYQVTQFGKPVTLSCSQTLNHNVMYWYQQKSSQAPKLLFHYYDKDFNNEADTPDNFQSRRPNTSFCFLDIRSPGLGDTAMYLCATSRPQGGQETQYFGPGTRLLVL.

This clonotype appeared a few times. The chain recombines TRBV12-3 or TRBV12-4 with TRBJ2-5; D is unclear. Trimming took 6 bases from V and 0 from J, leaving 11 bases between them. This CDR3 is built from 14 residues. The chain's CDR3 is CASRYRDYQETQYF. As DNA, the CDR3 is TGTGCCAGCAGGTACCGCGACTACCAAGAGACCCAGTACTTC.

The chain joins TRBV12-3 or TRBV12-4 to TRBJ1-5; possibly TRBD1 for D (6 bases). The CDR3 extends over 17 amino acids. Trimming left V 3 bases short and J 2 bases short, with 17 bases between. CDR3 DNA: TGTGCCAGCAGTTTTTGGGGCAGGGGTTTCGGCAATCAGCCCCAGCATTTT. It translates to CASSFWGRGFGNQPQHF.

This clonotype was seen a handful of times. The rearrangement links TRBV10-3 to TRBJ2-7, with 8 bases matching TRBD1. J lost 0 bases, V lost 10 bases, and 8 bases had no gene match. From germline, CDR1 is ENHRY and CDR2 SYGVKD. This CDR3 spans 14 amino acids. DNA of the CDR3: TGTGCCACCTGGACAGGGCTCAGCTCCTACGAGCAGTACTTC. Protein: CATWTGLSSYEQYF.

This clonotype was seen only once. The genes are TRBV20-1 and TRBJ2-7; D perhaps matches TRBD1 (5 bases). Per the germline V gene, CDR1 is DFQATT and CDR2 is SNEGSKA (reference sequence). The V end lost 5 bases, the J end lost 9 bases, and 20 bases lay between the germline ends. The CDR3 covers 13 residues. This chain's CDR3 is CSAPVAGSTGQYF. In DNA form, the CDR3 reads TGCAGTGCTCCCGTTGCAGGGTCTACGGGGCAGTACTTC.

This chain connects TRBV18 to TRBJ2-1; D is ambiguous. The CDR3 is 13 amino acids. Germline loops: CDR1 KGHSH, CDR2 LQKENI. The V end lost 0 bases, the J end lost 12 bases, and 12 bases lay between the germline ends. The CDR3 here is CASSPPGEVGQFF. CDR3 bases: TGTGCCAGCTCACCACCTGGGGAAGTAGGGCAGTTCTTC.

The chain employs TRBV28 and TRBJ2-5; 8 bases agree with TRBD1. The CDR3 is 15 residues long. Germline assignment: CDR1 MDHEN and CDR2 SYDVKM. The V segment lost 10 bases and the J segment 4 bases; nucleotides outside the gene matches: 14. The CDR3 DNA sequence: TGTGCCACCTCATCCGAGACAGGGGTGTCAGAGACCCAGTACTTC. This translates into CATSSETGVSETQYF.

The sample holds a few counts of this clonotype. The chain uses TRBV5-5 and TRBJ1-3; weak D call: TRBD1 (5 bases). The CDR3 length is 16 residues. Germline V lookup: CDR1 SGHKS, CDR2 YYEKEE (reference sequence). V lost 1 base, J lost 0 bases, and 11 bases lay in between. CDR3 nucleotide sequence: TGTGCCAGCAGCTTGTTGGGGCCGTACTCTGGAAACACCATATATTTT. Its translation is CASSLLGPYSGNTIYF.

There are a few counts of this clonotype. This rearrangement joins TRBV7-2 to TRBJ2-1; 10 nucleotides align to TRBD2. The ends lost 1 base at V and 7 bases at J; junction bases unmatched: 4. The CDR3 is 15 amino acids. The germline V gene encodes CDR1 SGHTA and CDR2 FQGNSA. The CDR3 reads CASSLEGLALNEQFF. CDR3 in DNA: TGTGCCAGCAGCTTAGAGGGACTAGCGTTAAATGAGCAGTTCTTC.

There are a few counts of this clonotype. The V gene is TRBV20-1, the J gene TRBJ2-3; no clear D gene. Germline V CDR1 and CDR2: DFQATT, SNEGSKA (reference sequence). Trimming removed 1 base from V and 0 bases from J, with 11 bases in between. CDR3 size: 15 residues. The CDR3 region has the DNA TGCAGTGCTAGAGTTTCGGTGGGAAGCACAGATACGCAGTATTTT. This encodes CSARVSVGSTDTQYF.

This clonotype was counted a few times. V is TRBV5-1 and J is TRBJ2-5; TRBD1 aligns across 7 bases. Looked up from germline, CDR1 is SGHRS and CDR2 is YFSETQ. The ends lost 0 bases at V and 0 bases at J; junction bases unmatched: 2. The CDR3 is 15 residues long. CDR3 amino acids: CASSLGDRYQETQYF. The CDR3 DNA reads TGCGCCAGCAGCTTGGGGGACAGATACCAAGAGACCCAGTACTTC.

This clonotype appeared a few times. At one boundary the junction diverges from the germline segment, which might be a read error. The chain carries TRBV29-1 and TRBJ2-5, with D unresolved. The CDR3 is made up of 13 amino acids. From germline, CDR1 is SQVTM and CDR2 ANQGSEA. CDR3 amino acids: CSVDRVVQETHYF. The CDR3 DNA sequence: TGCAGCGTGGACCGGGTCGTCCAAGAGACCCATTACTTC.

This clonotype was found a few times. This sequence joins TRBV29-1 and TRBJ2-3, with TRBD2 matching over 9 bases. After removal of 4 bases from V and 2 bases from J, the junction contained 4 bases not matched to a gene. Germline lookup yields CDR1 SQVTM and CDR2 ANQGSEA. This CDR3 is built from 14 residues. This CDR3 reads CSVGPGLATDTQYF. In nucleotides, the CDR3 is TGCAGCGTTGGGCCGGGACTAGCCACAGATACGCAGTATTTT.

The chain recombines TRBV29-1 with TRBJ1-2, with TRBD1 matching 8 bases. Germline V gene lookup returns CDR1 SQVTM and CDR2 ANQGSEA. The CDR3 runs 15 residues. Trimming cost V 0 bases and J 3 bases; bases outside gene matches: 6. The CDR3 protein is CSVEDKAGGDYGYTF. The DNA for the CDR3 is TGCAGCGTTGAAGATAAGGCAGGGGGCGACTATGGCTACACCTTC.

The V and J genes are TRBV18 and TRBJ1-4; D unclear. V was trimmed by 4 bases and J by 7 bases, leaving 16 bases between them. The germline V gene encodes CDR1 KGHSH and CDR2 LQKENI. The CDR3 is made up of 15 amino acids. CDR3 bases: TGTGCCAGCTCACGGCAGATTTCTTCGGGTGAAAAACTGTTTTTT. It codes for CASSRQISSGEKLFF. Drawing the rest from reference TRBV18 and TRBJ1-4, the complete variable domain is NAGVMQNPRHLVRRRGQEARLRCSPMKGHSHVYWYRQLPEEGLKFMVYLQKENIIDESGMPKERFSAEFPKEGPSILRIQQVVRGDSAAYFCASSRQISSGEKLFFGSGTQLSVL.

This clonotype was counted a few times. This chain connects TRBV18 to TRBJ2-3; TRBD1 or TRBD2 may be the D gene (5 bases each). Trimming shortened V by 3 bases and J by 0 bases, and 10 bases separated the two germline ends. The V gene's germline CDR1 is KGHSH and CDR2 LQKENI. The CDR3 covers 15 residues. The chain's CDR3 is CASSPLGASTDTQYF. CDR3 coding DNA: TGTGCCAGCTCACCGCTCGGGGCTAGCACAGATACGCAGTATTTT.